Below are 23 T cell receptor beta chains sequenced from a single sample in a study of beta chain features in type 1 diabetes. Sequencing targeted expressed TCRB transcripts, as all isolated RNA had been reverse transcribed. TCRdb keeps only in-frame clones here, not all; method: immunoSEQ multiplex PCR. The sample yields under 300,000 clones, 11% seen once. Study-level findings and limits: Type 1 diabetes patients showed a moderate but significant shortening of TCRB CDR3s in all four CD4+ subsets.

The antigens for these receptors are not known. Sample: naive CD4+ T cells from blood. These receptors all stem from a man under 40 with type 1 diabetes.

The genes are TRBV11-2 and TRBJ2-7; D is ambiguous. Germline V gene sequence: CDR1 SGHAT, CDR2 FQNNGV. The ends were cut back, 4 bases at V and 3 bases at J, with 4 bases in the middle. The CDR3 runs 11 residues. CDR3 protein: CASSSGYEQYF. The CDR3 DNA sequence: TGTGCCAGCAGCTCGGGCTACGAGCAGTACTTC. The full variable domain, with the rest looked up from reference TRBV11-2 and TRBJ2-7, is EAGVAQSPRYKIIEKRQSVAFWCNPISGHATLYWYQQILGQGPKLLIQFQNNGVVDDSQLPKDRFSAERLKGVDSTLKIQPAKLEDSAVYLCASSSGYEQYFGPGTRLTVT.

This clone was found a few times. This CDR3 reads CASSLGLTGGTYTF. Here the CDR3 DNA reads TGCGCCAGCAGCCTAGGCCTGACAGGGGGCACCTACACCTTC. The chain recombines TRBV5-1 with TRBJ1-2, with 10 bases identical to TRBD1. V trimming: 4 bases; J trimming: 10 bases; junction bases outside the gene matches: 10. This CDR3 region has 14 residues. Germline CDR1 SGHRS, CDR2 YFSETQ.

V usage is TRBV4-1 and J usage is TRBJ1-1; the D is unclear. The CDR3 extends over 16 amino acids. Trimming removed 4 bases at V and 5 bases at J, with 20 bases between. Germline CDR1 MGHRA, CDR2 YSYEKL. The CDR3 here is CASSRAPRSGRTEAFF. The DNA of the CDR3 is TGCGCCAGCAGCCGAGCCCCCCGCTCCGGGAGGACTGAAGCTTTCTTT.

This clone was recorded a few times. The chain links TRBV7-8 to TRBJ2-1; the match to TRBD1 covers 7 bases. Germline V gene sequence: CDR1 SGHVS, CDR2 FQNEAQ. V was clipped by 4 bases and J by 7 bases; unmatched bases: 4. The CDR3 contains 13 residues. CDR3 amino acids: CASSSYRGNEQFF. Here the CDR3 DNA reads TGTGCCAGCAGCTCGTACAGGGGAAATGAGCAGTTCTTC.

There are a few counts of this clone. The chain carries TRBV30 and TRBJ2-3, with TRBD2 matching over 11 bases. From germline, CDR1 is GTSNPN and CDR2 SVGIG (reference sequence). CDR3 length: 16 residues. The ends lost 2 bases at V and 2 bases at J; junction bases unmatched: 6. CDR3 protein: CAWSKGLAETTDTQYF. Here the CDR3 DNA reads TGTGCCTGGAGTAAGGGACTAGCGGAGACCACAGATACGCAGTATTTT.

The V call is TRBV14, the J call TRBJ1-2, with TRBD1 as a possible D gene (6 bases). The V and J ends lost 4 bases and 3 bases respectively, with 9 bases between them. The germline CDR1 and CDR2 sequences are SGHDN and FVKESK. The CDR3 runs 13 residues. CDR3: CASSPQGDYGYTF. The CDR3 nucleotides read TGTGCCAGCAGCCCACAGGGCGACTATGGCTACACCTTC. The full variable domain, in which reference TRBV14 and TRBJ1-2 provide the parts outside the CDR3, is EAGVTQFPSHSVIEKGQTVTLRCDPISGHDNLYWYRRVMGKEIKFLLHFVKESKQDESGMPNNRFLAERTGGTYSTLKVQPAELEDSGVYFCASSPQGDYGYTFGSGTRLTVV.

In the case of this clone: This same CDR3 is encoded by further DNA sequences in the sample. The chain recombines TRBV18 with TRBJ2-5; TRBD1 agrees at 7 bases. The CDR3 has 14 residues. Trimming removed 3 bases from V and 2 bases from J; junction bases left unmatched: 3. Germline CDR1 is KGHSH and CDR2 is LQKENI. CDR3 nucleotides: TGTGCCAGCTCACCCGACAGGGCGCAAGAGACCCAGTACTTC. Translated: CASSPDRAQETQYF.

This clone was counted only a few times. The chain has TRBV5-4 and TRBJ2-7, with 7 bases aligning to TRBD2. The junction had 11 bases not matched to a gene; V was cut back by 1 base and J by 7 bases. CDR1 and CDR2 (germline): SGHNT, YYREEE (reference sequence). This CDR3 is 15 amino acids long. This CDR3 is CASSLFPAGRGEQYF. The CDR3 DNA reads as TGTGCCAGCAGCTTGTTTCCAGCGGGGCGGGGGGAGCAGTACTTC.

This chain uses TRBV6-1 with TRBJ1-2; possible D gene TRBD1, 5 bases. The CDR3 contains 13 residues. V was trimmed by 4 bases and J by 2 bases, leaving 8 bases between them. Germline CDR1 and CDR2: MNHNS and SASEGT. CDR3 sequence (DNA): TGTGCCAGCAGTGTGGGGGGAAACTATGGCTACACCTTC. As protein: CASSVGGNYGYTF.

This clone was detected a few times. The rearrangement links TRBV29-1 to TRBJ1-5; TRBD1 matches 7 bases. Trimming cost V 6 bases and J 7 bases; bases outside gene matches: 12. The CDR3 is 14 amino acids. Germline CDR1 and CDR2: SQVTM and ANQGSEA. In nucleotides, the CDR3 is TGCAGCGTATCTGAGACAGGGAAGGCACAGCCCCAGCATTTT. It codes for CSVSETGKAQPQHF. Combining the CDR3 with reference TRBV29-1 and TRBJ1-5 gives the whole variable domain SAVISQKPSRDICQRGTSLTIQCQVDSQVTMMFWYRQQPGQSLTLIATANQGSEATYESGFVIDKFPISRPNLTFSTLTVSNMSPEDSSIYLCSVSETGKAQPQHFGDGTRLSIL.

V is TRBV7-9 and J is TRBJ2-1, with D perhaps matching TRBD1 (6 bases). The CDR3 loop spans 13 amino acids. V lost 4 bases, J lost 7 bases, and 11 bases lay in between. CDR1 and CDR2 from the germline V gene are SEHNR and FQNEAQ (reference sequence). The CDR3, as DNA: TGTGCCAGCAGCTCACAGGGTACGAATGAGCAGTTCTTC. Its translation is CASSSQGTNEQFF.

This chain connects TRBV6-6 to TRBJ1-1; no clear D. Germline CDR1 and CDR2: MNHNY and SVGAGI (reference sequence). The CDR3 runs 13 residues. V was clipped by 0 bases and J by 4 bases, with 6 bases between them. CDR3 nucleotide sequence: TGTGCCAGCAGTTACTCCGCGGGCACTGAAGCTTTCTTT. Its protein product is CASSYSAGTEAFF.

The CDR3 coding sequence is TGTGCCAGCAGCCCGACAGGGGGTCGGACTGAAGCTTTCTTT. Protein: CASSPTGGRTEAFF. This sequence joins TRBV7-2 and TRBJ1-1; 9 positions match TRBD1. In germline, CDR1 is SGHTA, CDR2 FQGNSA. J was trimmed by 5 bases and V by 5 bases; bases with no gene match: 6. There are 14 residues in the CDR3.

The chain recombines TRBV28 with TRBJ1-2; 7 nucleotides match TRBD1. The CDR3 contains 15 residues. V lost 5 bases and J lost 7; bases outside the gene matches: 13. Looked up from germline, CDR1 is MDHEN and CDR2 is SYDVKM. The CDR3 here is CASSPPEQGRSGYTF. The CDR3 DNA reads as TGTGCCAGCAGTCCCCCCGAACAGGGGCGTAGTGGCTACACCTTC.

In its sample, this clone was seen a few times. The chain couples TRBV7-9 to TRBJ2-7; D possibly corresponds to TRBD1 (5 bases). Germline CDR1 and CDR2: SEHNR and FQNEAQ (reference sequence). V lost 5 bases, J lost 3 bases, and 23 bases lay in between. CDR3 length equals 17 residues. CDR3 sequence (DNA): TGTGCCAGCAGCGCCCACTGGGGTCAGGGCCACAGCTACGAGCAGTACTTC. Encoded protein: CASSAHWGQGHSYEQYF.

This clone has only a few counts. V is TRBV7-3 and J is TRBJ2-2, with D perhaps TRBD1 (5 bases). Trimming left V 6 bases short and J 3 bases short, with 8 bases between. Germline V gene sequence: CDR1 SGHTA, CDR2 FQGTGA. This CDR3 spans 13 amino acids. CDR3 sequence reads: CASRSGHTGELFF. The CDR3 DNA reads TGTGCCAGCAGGTCAGGGCACACCGGGGAGCTGTTTTTT. The variable domain in full, with the rest retrieved from reference TRBV7-3 and TRBJ2-2, is GAGVSQTPSNKVTEKGKYVELRCDPISGHTALYWYRQSLGQGPEFLIYFQGTGAADDSGLPNDRFFAVRPEGSVSTLKIQRTERGDSAVYLCASRSGHTGELFFGEGSRLTVL.

This chain links TRBV29-1 with TRBJ1-4; TRBD1 aligns across 7 bases. The CDR3 consists of 15 residues. The V and J ends lost 5 bases and 8 bases, in that order; junction bases with no gene match: 14. Germline V gene data show CDR1 as SQVTM and CDR2 as ANQGSEA. This CDR3 reads CSVPGGTSRGEKLFF. The DNA of the CDR3 is TGCAGCGTTCCAGGGGGGACTTCACGGGGCGAAAAACTGTTTTTT.

The V gene is TRBV30, the J gene TRBJ2-5; D is undetermined. V was trimmed by 1 base and J by 4 bases, leaving 4 bases between them. Germline CDR1 reads GTSNPN; CDR2 reads SVGIG (reference sequence). The CDR3 sequence is 11 residues long. The CDR3 loop is CAWSARETQYF. CDR3 bases: TGTGCCTGGAGTGCTAGAGAGACCCAGTACTTC.

This clone was picked up a small number of times. The gene calls are TRBV11-2 and TRBJ2-7, with TRBD1 matching 9 bases. V shed 3 bases, J shed 5 bases, and the junction held 5 bases outside the gene matches. Per the germline V gene, CDR1 is SGHAT and CDR2 is FQNNGV. The CDR3 length is 14 residues. CDR3 sequence reads: CASSFGQGFDEQYF. The DNA of the CDR3 is TGTGCCAGCAGCTTCGGACAGGGGTTCGACGAGCAGTACTTC.

This clone occurred a few times. The rearrangement links TRBV12-2 to TRBJ2-5; the D call of TRBD1 is as the table states it, not checked on the DNA. TRBV12-2 is a pseudogene locus. The CDR3 has 14 amino acids. DNA of the CDR3: TGTGCAAGTCGCTTAAGGGACACCCAAGAGACCCAGTACTTC. Protein: CASRLRDTQETQYF.

The chain carries TRBV28 and TRBJ1-5; TRBD1 matches at 9 bases. The V segment lost 6 bases and the J segment 4 bases; nucleotides outside the gene matches: 7. The CDR3 totals 15 residues. The germline CDR1 and CDR2 sequences are MDHEN and SYDVKM. The CDR3 reads CASRYRDRDNQPQHF. In DNA form, the CDR3 reads TGTGCCAGCAGGTACCGGGACAGGGATAATCAGCCCCAGCATTTT.

Only a few counts were recorded for this clone. The rearrangement uses TRBV5-4 and TRBJ1-6, with TRBD1 matching over 9 bases. Germline V gene sequence: CDR1 SGHNT, CDR2 YYREEE (reference sequence). The junction had 8 bases not matched to a gene; V was cut back by 5 bases and J by 11 bases. This CDR3 has 14 residues. The CDR3 protein is CASRARTGDAPLHF. Here the CDR3 DNA reads TGTGCCAGCAGGGCCCGGACAGGGGACGCACCCCTCCACTTT.

The chain has TRBV9 and TRBJ2-6, with D perhaps TRBD1 (6 bases). The ends were cut back, 6 bases at V and 1 base at J, with 8 bases in the middle. This CDR3 has 14 amino acids. Per the germline V gene, CDR1 is SGDLS and CDR2 is YYNGEE. The CDR3 here is CASKTGSGANVLTF. The CDR3 region has the DNA TGTGCCAGCAAAACAGGGTCTGGGGCCAACGTCCTGACTTTC.